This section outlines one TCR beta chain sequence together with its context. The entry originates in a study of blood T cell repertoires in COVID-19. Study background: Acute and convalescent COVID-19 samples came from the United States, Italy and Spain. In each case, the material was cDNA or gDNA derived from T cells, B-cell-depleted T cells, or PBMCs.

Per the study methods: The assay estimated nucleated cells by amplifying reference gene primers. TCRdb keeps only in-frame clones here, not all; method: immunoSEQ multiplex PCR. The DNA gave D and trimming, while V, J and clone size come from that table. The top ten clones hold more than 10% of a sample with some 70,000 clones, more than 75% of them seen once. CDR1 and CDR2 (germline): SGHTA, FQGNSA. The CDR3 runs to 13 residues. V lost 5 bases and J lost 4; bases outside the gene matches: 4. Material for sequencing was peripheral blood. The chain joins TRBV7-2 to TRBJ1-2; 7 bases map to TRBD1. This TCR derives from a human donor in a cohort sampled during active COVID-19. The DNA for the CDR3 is TGTGCCAGCAGCACTGACAGGGCCTATGGCTACACCTTC. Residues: CASSTDRAYGYTF.